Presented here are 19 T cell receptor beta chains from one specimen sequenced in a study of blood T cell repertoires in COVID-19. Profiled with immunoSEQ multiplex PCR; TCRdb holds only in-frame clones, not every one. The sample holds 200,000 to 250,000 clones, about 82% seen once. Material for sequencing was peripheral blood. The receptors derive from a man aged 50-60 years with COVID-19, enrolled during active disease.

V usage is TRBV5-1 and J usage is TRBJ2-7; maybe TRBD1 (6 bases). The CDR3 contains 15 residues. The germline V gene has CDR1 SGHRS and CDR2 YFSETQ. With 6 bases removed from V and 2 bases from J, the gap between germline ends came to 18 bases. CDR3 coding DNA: TGCGCCAGCACCTCATGGGTCGGGGACACCTACGAGCAGTACTTC. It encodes CASTSWVGDTYEQYF.

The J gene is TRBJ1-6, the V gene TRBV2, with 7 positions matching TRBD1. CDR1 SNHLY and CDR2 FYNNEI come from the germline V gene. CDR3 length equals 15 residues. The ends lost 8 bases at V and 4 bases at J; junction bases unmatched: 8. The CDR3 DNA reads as TGTGCCAGCCACGCGCCAGGGGGTTATAATTCACCCCTCCACTTT. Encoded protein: CASHAPGGYNSPLHF.

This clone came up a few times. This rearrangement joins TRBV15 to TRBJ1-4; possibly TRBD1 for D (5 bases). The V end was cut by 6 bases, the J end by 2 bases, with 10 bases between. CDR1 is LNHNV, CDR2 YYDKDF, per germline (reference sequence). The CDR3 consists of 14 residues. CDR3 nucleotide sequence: TGTGCCACCAGGCGACGGGGGACTAATGAAAAACTGTTTTTT. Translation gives CATRRRGTNEKLFF.

The CDR3 sequence is CASSGTPGRTSNYGYTF. The CDR3 region has the DNA TGTGCCAGCAGCGGGACCCCTGGACGGACTTCTAACTATGGCTACACCTTC. The rearrangement uses TRBV9 and TRBJ1-2; D not resolved. V gave up 3 bases and J gave up 0 bases, with 18 bases separating them. The CDR3 extends over 17 amino acids. The germline V gene encodes CDR1 SGDLS and CDR2 YYNGEE. The complete variable domain, with remaining parts taken from reference TRBV9 and TRBJ1-2, reads DSGVTQTPKHLITATGQRVTLRCSPRSGDLSVYWYQQSLDQGLQFLIQYYNGEERAKGNILERFSAQQFPDLHSELNLSSLELGDSALYFCASSGTPGRTSNYGYTFGSGTRLTVV.

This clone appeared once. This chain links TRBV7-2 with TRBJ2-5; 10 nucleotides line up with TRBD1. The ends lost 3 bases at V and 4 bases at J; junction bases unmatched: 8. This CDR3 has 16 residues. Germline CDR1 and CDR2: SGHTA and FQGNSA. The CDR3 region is CASSFLPGQGIETQYF. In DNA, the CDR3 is TGTGCCAGCAGCTTTTTGCCGGGACAGGGGATAGAGACCCAGTACTTC.

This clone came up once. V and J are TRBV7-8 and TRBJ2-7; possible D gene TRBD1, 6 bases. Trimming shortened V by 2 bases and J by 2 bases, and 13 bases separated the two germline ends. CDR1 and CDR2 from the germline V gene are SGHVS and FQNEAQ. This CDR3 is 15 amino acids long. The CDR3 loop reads CASSLIQGPTYEQYF. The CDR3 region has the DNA TGTGCCAGCAGCTTAATCCAGGGGCCTACCTACGAGCAGTACTTC.

CDR3 nucleotides: TGCAGCGTGCCGACAGGGGGCGGCGGCTACACCTTC. Translated: CSVPTGGGGYTF. The V call is TRBV29-1, the J call TRBJ1-2, with 10 positions matching TRBD1. Germline CDR1 is SQVTM and CDR2 is ANQGSEA. The CDR3 is made up of 12 amino acids. J was trimmed by 8 bases and V by 6 bases; bases with no gene match: 6.

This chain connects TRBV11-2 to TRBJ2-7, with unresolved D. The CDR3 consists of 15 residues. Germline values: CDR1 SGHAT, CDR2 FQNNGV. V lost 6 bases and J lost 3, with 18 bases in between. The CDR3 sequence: CASRLSGRANYEQYF. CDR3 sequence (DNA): TGTGCCAGCAGATTGTCCGGAAGAGCGAACTACGAGCAGTACTTC. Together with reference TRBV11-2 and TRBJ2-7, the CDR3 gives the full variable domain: EAGVAQSPRYKIIEKRQSVAFWCNPISGHATLYWYQQILGQGPKLLIQFQNNGVVDDSQLPKDRFSAERLKGVDSTLKIQPAKLEDSAVYLCASRLSGRANYEQYFGPGTRLTVT.

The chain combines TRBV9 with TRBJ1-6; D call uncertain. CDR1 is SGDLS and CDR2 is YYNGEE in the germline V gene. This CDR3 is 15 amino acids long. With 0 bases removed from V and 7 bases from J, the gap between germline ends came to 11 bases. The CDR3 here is CASSVGNSRNSPLHF. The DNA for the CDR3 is TGTGCCAGCAGCGTAGGCAACAGCAGGAATTCACCCCTCCACTTT.

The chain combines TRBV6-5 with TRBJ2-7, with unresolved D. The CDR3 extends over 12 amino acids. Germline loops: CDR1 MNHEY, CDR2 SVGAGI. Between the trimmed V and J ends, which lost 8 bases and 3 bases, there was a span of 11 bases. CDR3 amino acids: CASASANYEQYF. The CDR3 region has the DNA TGTGCCAGCGCAAGCGCGAACTACGAGCAGTACTTC.

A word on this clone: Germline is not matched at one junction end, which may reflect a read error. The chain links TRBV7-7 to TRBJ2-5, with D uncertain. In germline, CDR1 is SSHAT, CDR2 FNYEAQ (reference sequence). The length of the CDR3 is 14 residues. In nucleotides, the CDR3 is TGTGCTAGCAGCCGACTTGAAGCACAAGAGACCCAGTACTTC. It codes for CASSRLEAQETQYF.

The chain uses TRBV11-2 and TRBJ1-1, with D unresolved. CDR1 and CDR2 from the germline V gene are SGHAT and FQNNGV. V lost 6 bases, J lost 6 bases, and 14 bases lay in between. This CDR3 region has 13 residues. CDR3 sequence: CASSLEGGSEAFF. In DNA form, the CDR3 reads TGTGCCAGCAGTCTAGAGGGAGGGTCTGAAGCTTTCTTT.

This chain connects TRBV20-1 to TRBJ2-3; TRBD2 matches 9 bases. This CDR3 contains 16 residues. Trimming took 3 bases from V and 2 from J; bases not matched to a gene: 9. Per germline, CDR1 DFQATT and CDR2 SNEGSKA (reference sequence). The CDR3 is CSASILAGATTDTQYF. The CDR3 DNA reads TGCAGTGCTAGTATATTAGCGGGGGCGACCACAGATACGCAGTATTTT.

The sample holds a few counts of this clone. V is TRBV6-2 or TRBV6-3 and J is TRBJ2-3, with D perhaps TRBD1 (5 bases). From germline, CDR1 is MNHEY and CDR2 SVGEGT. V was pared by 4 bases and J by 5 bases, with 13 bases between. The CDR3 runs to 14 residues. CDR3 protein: CASSFRTLLDTQYF. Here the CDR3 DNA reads TGTGCCAGCAGTTTTCGGACACTTTTAGATACGCAGTATTTT.

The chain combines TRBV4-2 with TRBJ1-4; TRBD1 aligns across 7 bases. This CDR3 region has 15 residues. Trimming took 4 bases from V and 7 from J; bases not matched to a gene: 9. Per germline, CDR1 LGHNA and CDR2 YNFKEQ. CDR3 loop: CASSPGRGRSEKLFF. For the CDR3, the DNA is TGTGCCAGCAGCCCTGGCAGGGGGAGAAGTGAAAAACTGTTTTTT.

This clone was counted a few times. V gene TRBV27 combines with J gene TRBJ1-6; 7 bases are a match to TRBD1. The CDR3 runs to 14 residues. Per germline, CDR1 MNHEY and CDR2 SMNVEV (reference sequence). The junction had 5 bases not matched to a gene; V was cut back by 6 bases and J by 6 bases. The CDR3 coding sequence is TGTGCCAGCAGCCTAGGACAGGTTAATTCACCCCTCCACTTT. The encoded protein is CASSLGQVNSPLHF.

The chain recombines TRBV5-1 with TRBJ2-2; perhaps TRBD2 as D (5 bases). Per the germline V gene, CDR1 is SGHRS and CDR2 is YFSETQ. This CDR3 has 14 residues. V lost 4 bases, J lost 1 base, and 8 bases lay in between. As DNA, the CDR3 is TGCGCCAGCAGCGAGGGCGGGAACACCGGGGAGCTGTTTTTT. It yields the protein CASSEGGNTGELFF.

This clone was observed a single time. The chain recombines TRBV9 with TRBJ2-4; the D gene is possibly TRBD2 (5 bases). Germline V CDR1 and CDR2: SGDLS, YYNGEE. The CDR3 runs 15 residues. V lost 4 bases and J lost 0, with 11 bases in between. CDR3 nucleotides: TGTGCCAGCAGCCGGAGCGGTTTAGCCAAAAACATTCAGTACTTC. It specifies CASSRSGLAKNIQYF.

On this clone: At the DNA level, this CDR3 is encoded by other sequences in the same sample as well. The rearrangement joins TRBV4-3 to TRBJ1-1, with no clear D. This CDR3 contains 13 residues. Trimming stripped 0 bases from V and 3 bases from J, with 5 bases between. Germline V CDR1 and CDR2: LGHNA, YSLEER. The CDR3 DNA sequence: TGCGCCAGCAGCCAAGACCGGGACACTGAAGCTTTCTTT. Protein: CASSQDRDTEAFF.